Reported below is one T cell receptor (beta chain). The antigen is undetermined. The V and J ends lost 3 bases and 0 bases, in that order; junction bases with no gene match: 3. CDR3 length: 16 residues. Germline CDR1 and CDR2: SGDLS and YYNGEE. This sample was taken from a study of T cell clonotyping in hematopoietic cell transplantation. Clones were sequenced by immunoSEQ multiplex PCR, and TCRdb holds only the in-frame ones, with some missing. The sample lists roughly 46,000 clones, about four fifths occurring once. Time point: recipient sample about 28 days before transplant, after cytoreduction. Study-wide results and limits: Recipient TCR diversity dropped after transplant; expanded clonotypes rose from day 30 to 180. At the given depth, recipient repertoires were over 97% de novo clonotypes.

The J gene is TRBJ1-2, the V gene TRBV9; 12 nucleotides agree with TRBD1. The TCR sequence derives from a man aged 55-75 years with myelodysplastic syndrome. Some clones in this sample may be carry-over from other donors' samples. Sequenced material: peripheral blood mononuclear cells, taken before stem cell transplant. In DNA form, the CDR3 reads TGTGCCAGCAGCGACCGGGACAGGGGGCCTAACTATGGCTACACCTTC. Its protein product is CASSDRDRGPNYGYTF. Filled out from reference TRBV9 and TRBJ1-2, the complete variable domain reads DSGVTQTPKHLITATGQRVTLRCSPRSGDLSVYWYQQSLDQGLQFLIQYYNGEERAKGNILERFSAQQFPDLHSELNLSSLELGDSALYFCASSDRDRGPNYGYTFGSGTRLTVV.